Detailed here is one TCR beta chain. This sample was taken from a study of blood T cell repertoires in COVID-19. On the study more broadly: PBMCs, B-cell-depleted T cells, or T cells provided the cDNA or gDNA that made up the material.

Libraries were prepared by immunoSEQ multiplex PCR; TCRdb keeps only in-frame clonotypes and omits some of them. The sample contains a few hundred thousand clones, about 90% of which appear only once. CDR1 and CDR2 (germline): GTSNPN, SVGIG (reference sequence). Trimming cost V 0 bases and J 3 bases, with 13 bases left between them. This CDR3 spans 15 amino acids. The TCR comes from a woman aged 50 to 65 who had recovered from COVID-19. Sequencing used peripheral blood. The chain is built from TRBV30 and TRBJ2-3; D possibly corresponds to TRBD1 (5 bases). This CDR3 is CAWSVQGGLTDTQYF. The CDR3 DNA reads as TGTGCCTGGAGTGTCCAGGGTGGGTTGACAGATACGCAGTATTTT.